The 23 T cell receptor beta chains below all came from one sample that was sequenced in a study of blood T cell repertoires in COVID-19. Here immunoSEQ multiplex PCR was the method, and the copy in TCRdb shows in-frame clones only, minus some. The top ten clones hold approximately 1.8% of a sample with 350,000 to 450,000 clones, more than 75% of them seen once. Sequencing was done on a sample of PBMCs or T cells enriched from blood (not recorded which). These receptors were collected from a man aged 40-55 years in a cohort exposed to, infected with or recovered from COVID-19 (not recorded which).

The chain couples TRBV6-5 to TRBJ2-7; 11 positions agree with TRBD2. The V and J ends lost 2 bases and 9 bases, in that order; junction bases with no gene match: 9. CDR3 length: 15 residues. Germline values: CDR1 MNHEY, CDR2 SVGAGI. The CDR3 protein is CASSYPGTSGIVQYF. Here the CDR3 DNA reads TGTGCCAGCAGTTACCCCGGGACTAGCGGTATTGTGCAGTACTTC.

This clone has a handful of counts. The CDR3 coding sequence is TGTGCCAGCAGTTTAGGCCAGGGCCGAACAATTGGCTACACCTTC. It yields the protein CASSLGQGRTIGYTF. The V gene is TRBV27, the J gene TRBJ1-2; D possibly corresponds to TRBD1 (5 bases). Germline CDR1 is MNHEY and CDR2 is SMNVEV (reference sequence). Deletions cut 2 bases from V and 7 bases from J, with 17 bases between. The CDR3 extends over 15 amino acids.

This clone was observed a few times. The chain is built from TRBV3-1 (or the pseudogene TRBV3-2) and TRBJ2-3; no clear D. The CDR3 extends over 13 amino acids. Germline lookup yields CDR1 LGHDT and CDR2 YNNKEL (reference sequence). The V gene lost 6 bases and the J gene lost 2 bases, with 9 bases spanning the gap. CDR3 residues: CASSLRPTDTQYF. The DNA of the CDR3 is TGTGCCAGCAGTTTGAGGCCCACAGATACGCAGTATTTT.

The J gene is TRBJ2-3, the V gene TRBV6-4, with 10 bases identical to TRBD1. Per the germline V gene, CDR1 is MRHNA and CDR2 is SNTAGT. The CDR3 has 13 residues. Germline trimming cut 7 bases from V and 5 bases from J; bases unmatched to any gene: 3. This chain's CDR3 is CASKGQGEDTQYF. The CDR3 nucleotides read TGTGCCAGCAAAGGACAGGGGGAAGATACGCAGTATTTT.

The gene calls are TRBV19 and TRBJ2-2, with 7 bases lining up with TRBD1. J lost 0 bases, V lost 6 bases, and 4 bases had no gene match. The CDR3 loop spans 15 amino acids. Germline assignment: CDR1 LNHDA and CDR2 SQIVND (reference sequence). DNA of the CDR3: TGTGCCAGTAGGACCGGGACAGCGAACACCGGGGAGCTGTTTTTT. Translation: CASRTGTANTGELFF.

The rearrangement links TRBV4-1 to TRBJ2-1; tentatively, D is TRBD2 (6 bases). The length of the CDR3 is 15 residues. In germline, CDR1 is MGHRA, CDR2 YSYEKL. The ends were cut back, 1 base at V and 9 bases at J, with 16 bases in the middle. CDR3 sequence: CASSQVVGGSGEQFF. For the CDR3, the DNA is TGCGCCAGCAGCCAAGTTGTCGGGGGTTCGGGTGAGCAGTTCTTC.

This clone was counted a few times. CDR3 region: CASSLRPRDRDRTEAFF. The DNA for the CDR3 is TGCGCCAGCAGCTTGAGGCCCCGGGACAGGGATAGAACTGAAGCTTTCTTT. The chain has TRBV5-1 and TRBJ1-1; 9 nucleotides line up with TRBD1. Germline assignment: CDR1 SGHRS and CDR2 YFSETQ. J was trimmed by 5 bases and V by 1 base; bases with no gene match: 12. The CDR3 is 17 residues long.

CDR3 DNA sequence: TGTGCCAGTAGCTACGACAGATATAGCAATCAGCCCCAGCATTTT. It encodes CASSYDRYSNQPQHF. The gene calls are TRBV19 and TRBJ1-5, with TRBD1 as a possible D gene (5 bases). Germline values: CDR1 LNHDA, CDR2 SQIVND (reference sequence). V lost 6 bases and J lost 0, with 12 bases in between. This CDR3 contains 15 residues.

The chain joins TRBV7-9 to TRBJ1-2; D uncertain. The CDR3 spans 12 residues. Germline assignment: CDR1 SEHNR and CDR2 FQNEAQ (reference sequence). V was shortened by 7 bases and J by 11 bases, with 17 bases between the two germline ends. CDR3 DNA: TGTGCCAGCAATAGTTTCTCGGCGGAATACACCTTC. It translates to CASNSFSAEYTF. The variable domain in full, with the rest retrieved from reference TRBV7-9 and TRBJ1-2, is DTGVSQNPRHKITKRGQNVTFRCDPISEHNRLYWYRQTLGQGPEFLTYFQNEAQLEKSRLLSDRFSAERPKGSFSTLEIQRTEQGDSAMYLCASNSFSAEYTFGSGTRLTVV.

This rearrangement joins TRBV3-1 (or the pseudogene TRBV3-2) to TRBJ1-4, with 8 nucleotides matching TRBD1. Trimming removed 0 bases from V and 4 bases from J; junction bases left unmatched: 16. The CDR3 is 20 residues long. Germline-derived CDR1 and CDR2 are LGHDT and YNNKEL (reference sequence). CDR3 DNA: TGTGCCAGCAGCCAAGAGGCCCTCGACAGGGGCAGATCGGGTAATGAAAAACTGTTTTTT. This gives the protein CASSQEALDRGRSGNEKLFF.

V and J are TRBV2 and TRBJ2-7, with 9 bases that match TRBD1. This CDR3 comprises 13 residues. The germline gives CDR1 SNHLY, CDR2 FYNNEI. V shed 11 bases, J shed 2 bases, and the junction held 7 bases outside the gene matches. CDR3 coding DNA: TGTGCCTGTACCGGGACAGGGACCTACGAGCAGTACTTC. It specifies CACTGTGTYEQYF.

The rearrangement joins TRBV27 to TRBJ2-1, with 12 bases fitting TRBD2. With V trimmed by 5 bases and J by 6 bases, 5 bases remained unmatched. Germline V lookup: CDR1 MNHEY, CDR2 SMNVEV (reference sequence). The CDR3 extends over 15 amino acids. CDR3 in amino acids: CASSTGLAGRNEQFF. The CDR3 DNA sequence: TGTGCCAGCAGTACGGGACTAGCGGGTCGCAATGAGCAGTTCTTC.

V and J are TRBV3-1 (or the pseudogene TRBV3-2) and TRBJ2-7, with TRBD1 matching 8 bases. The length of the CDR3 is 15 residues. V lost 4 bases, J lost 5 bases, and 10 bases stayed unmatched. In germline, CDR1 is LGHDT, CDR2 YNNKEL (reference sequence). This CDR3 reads CASSPSDRGSDEQYF. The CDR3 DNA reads TGTGCCAGCAGCCCCTCAGACAGGGGATCAGACGAGCAGTACTTC.

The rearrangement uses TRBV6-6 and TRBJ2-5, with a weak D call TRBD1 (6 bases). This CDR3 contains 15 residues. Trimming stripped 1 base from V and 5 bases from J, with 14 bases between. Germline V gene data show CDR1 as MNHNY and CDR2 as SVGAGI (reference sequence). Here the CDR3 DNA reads TGTGCCAGCAGTTACTTAGGGGGTGTCGGGGAGACCCAGTACTTC. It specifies CASSYLGGVGETQYF.

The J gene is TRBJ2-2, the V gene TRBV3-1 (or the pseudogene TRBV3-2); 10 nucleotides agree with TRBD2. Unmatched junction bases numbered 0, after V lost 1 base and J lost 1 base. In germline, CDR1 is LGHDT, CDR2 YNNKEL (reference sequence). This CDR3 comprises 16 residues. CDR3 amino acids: CASSQGTSGNTGELFF. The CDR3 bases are TGTGCCAGCAGCCAAGGGACTAGCGGGAACACCGGGGAGCTGTTTTTT.

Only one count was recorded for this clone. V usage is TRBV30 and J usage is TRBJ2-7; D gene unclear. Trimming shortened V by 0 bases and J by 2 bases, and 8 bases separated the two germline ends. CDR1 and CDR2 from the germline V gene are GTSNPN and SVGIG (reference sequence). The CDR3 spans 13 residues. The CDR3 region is CAWSVDITYEQYF. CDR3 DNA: TGTGCCTGGAGTGTCGACATTACCTACGAGCAGTACTTC.

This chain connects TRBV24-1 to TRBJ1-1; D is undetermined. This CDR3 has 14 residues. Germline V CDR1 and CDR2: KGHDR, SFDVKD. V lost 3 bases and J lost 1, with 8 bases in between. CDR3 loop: CATSDGRQNTEAFF. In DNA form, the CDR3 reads TGTGCCACCAGTGATGGGCGTCAGAACACTGAAGCTTTCTTT.

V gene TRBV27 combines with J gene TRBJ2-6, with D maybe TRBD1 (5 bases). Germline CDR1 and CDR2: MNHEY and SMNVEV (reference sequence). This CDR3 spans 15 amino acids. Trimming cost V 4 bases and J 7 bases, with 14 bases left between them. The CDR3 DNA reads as TGTGCCAGCAGTTCTACAGGTCTGGGTGCCAACGTCCTGACTTTC. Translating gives CASSSTGLGANVLTF.

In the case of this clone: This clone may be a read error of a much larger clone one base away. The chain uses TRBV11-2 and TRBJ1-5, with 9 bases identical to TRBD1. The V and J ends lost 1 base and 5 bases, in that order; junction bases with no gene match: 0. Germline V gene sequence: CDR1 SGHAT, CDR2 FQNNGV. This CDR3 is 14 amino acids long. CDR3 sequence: CASSLGQGDQPQHF. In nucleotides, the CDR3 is TGTGCCAGCAGCTTAGGACAGGGGGATCAGCCCCAGCATTTT.

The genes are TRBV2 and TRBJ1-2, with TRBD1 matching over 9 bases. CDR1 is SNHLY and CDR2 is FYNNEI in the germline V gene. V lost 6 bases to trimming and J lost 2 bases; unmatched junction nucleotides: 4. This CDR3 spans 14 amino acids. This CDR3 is CASRGQGRNYGYTF. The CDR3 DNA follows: TGTGCCAGCAGGGGACAGGGAAGAAACTATGGCTACACCTTC.

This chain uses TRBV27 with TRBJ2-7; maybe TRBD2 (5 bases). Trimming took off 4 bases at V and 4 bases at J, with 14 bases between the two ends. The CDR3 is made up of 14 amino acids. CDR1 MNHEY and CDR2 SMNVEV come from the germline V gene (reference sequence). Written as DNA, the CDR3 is TGTGCCAGCAGTTCGCGGGCCAGAGATTACGAGCAGTACTTC. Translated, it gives CASSSRARDYEQYF.

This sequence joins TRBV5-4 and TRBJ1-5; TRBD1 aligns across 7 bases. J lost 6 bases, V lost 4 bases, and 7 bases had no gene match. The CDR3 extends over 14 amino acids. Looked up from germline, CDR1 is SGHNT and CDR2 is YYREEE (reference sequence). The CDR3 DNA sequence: TGTGCCAGCAGCCGACAGGGTGATAGTCAGCCCCAGCATTTT. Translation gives CASSRQGDSQPQHF.

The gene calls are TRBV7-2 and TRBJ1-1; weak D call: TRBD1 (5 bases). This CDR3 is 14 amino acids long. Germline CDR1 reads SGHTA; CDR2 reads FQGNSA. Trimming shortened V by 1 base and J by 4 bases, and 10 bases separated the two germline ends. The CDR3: CASSLGWGGTEAFF. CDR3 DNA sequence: TGTGCCAGCAGCTTAGGGTGGGGGGGCACTGAAGCTTTCTTT.